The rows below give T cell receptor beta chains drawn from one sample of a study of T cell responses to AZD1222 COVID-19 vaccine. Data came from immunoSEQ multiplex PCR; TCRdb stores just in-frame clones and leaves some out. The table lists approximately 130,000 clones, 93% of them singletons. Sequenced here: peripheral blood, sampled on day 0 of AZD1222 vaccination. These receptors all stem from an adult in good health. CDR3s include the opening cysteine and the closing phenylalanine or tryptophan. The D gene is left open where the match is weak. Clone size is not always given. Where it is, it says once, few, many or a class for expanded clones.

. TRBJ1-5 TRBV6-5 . CASSYTGLGQPQHF TGTGCCAGCAGCTATACAGGGCTGGGTCAGCCCCAGCATTTT
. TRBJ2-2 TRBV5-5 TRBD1 CASSFVAGGTGELFF TGTGCCAGCAGCTTTGTGGCAGGGGGCACCGGGGAGCTGTTTTTT
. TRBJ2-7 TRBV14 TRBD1 CASSFGTGPLYEQYF TGTGCCAGCAGCTTCGGGACAGGGCCCCTCTACGAGCAGTACTTC
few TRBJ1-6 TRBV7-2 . CASSFPRGSNSPLHF TGTGCCAGCAGCTTCCCTCGGGGGAGTAATTCACCCCTCCACTTT
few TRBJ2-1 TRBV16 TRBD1 CASSYLKDRADNEQFF TGTGCCAGCAGCTACCTAAAAGACAGGGCGGACAATGAGCAGTTCTTC
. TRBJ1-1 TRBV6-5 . CASGSPRGLNTEAFF TGTGCCAGCGGGAGTCCCCGGGGCCTGAACACTGAAGCTTTCTTT
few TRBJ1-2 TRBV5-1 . CASSLGRYGYTF TGCGCCAGCAGCCTGGGGAGATATGGCTACACCTTC
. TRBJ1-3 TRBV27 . CASSPLDRSGNTIYF TGTGCCAGCAGTCCCTTAGACAGGTCCGGAAACACCATATATTTT
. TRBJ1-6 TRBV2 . CASSGLPGPLHF TGTGCCAGCAGTGGTCTACCCGGACCCCTCCACTTT
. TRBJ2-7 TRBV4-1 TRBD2 CASSLGLAVRSSREQYF TGCGCCAGCAGCCTGGGACTAGCGGTACGATCCTCTCGCGAGCAGTACTTC
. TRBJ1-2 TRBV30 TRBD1 CALDRNYGYTF TGTGCCTTGGACAGGAACTATGGCTACACCTTC
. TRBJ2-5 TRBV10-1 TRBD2 CASSDGSSGETQYF TGCGCCAGCAGTGATGGGTCTAGCGGGGAGACCCAGTACTTC
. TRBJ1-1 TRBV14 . CASSGPVWDAEAFF TGTGCCAGCAGCGGTCCGGTGTGGGACGCTGAAGCTTTCTTT